The clone carrying this T cell receptor (beta chain) was recorded at least ten times. A single record per CDR3 protein comes from TCRdb applying MiXCR to the 5' RACE reads. The sample includes 25,000 to 30,000 distinct CDR3 sequences, approximately 4.9% seen only once; the top ten take less than 50%. This entry comes from a study of T cells after yellow fever vaccination. The CDR3 consists of 16 residues. V was trimmed by 3 bases and J by 4 bases, leaving 19 bases between them. Germline CDR1 reads SGHRS; CDR2 reads YFSETQ. Sample: PBMCs, either bulk or a sorted T-cell subset (CD4+, CD8+, memory, or dextramer-sorted; not recorded which), taken on the day of the yellow fever booster vaccination. The chain uses TRBV5-1 and TRBJ1-1; D may be TRBD1 (6 bases). The sequence derives from a man aged 18 to 30 who received the YFV17D yellow fever vaccine. Written as DNA, the CDR3 is TGCGCCAGCAGCTCCCTATCCACAGGGTCGGTCACTGAAGCTTTCTTT. Its protein is CASSSLSTGSVTEAFF.